These T cell receptor beta chains were read from a single sample in a study of blood T cell repertoires in COVID-19. Produced via immunoSEQ multiplex PCR; TCRdb's table is partial and in-frame only. Of approximately 340,000 clones in the sample, roughly nine tenths are singletons; the top ten hold just over 0.85%. Specimen: PBMCs or T cells enriched from blood (not recorded which). These receptors all stem from a woman in her thirties or forties who had been exposed to COVID-19. The CDR3 runs from the conserved cysteine through the conserved F or W. The order of the fields is J gene, clone size, V gene, D gene, CDR3 DNA, CDR3 protein. A D gene is named only where the DNA matches it firmly. Part of the rows lack a size; the others show once, few, many or a class for expanded clones.

J gene: TRBJ2-3; clone size: NA; V gene: TRBV29-1; D gene: NA; CDR3 DNA: TGCAGCGTTTCCACAGGGAATCCTCCTACTAGCACAGATACGCAGTATTTT; CDR3 protein: CSVSTGNPPTSTDTQYF
J gene: TRBJ1-6; clone size: NA; V gene: TRBV24-1; D gene: TRBD1; CDR3 DNA: TGTGCCACCAGTGACTCGAAGACAGGGACACATTCACCCCTCCACTTT; CDR3 protein: CATSDSKTGTHSPLHF
J gene: TRBJ2-3; clone size: once; V gene: TRBV19; D gene: TRBD2; CDR3 DNA: TGTGCCAGTACCCCAAGGGGCCAGGGAGGGACAGATACGCAGTATTTT; CDR3 protein: CASTPRGQGGTDTQYF
J gene: TRBJ1-4; clone size: NA; V gene: TRBV12-5; D gene: NA; CDR3 DNA: TGTGCTAGTGGTTTGGTGGGAGGGAAACTGTTTTTT; CDR3 protein: CASGLVGGKLFF
J gene: TRBJ1-2; clone size: NA; V gene: TRBV18; D gene: NA; CDR3 DNA: TGTGCCAGCTCACCAGAGAGTTATGGCTACACCTTC; CDR3 protein: CASSPESYGYTF
J gene: TRBJ1-1; clone size: NA; V gene: TRBV19; D gene: TRBD1; CDR3 DNA: TGTGCCAGTAGTATGCCGGGACAGACTAGACCTGAAGCTTTCTTT; CDR3 protein: CASSMPGQTRPEAFF
J gene: TRBJ1-4; clone size: NA; V gene: TRBV14; D gene: TRBD1; CDR3 DNA: TGTGCCAGCAGTCTAACAGGGGGAGGAGAAAAACTGTTTTTT; CDR3 protein: CASSLTGGGEKLFF
J gene: TRBJ1-2; clone size: once; V gene: TRBV18; D gene: NA; CDR3 DNA: TGTGCCAGCTCACCGGACTCTCCACTTTATGGCTACACCTTC; CDR3 protein: CASSPDSPLYGYTF
J gene: TRBJ1-1; clone size: NA; V gene: TRBV6-5; D gene: NA; CDR3 DNA: TGTGCCAGCATCCCAACCGGGAGGAACACTGAAGCTTTCTTT; CDR3 protein: CASIPTGRNTEAFF
J gene: TRBJ2-7; clone size: NA; V gene: TRBV9; D gene: TRBD1; CDR3 DNA: TGTGCCAGCAGCGCTGGGACAGGGCCCTACGAGCAGTACTTC; CDR3 protein: CASSAGTGPYEQYF
J gene: TRBJ2-1; clone size: NA; V gene: TRBV5-6; D gene: TRBD2; CDR3 DNA: TGTGCCAGCAGCTTGGTCGCGGGGGACAATGAGCAGTTCTTC; CDR3 protein: CASSLVAGDNEQFF
J gene: TRBJ1-1; clone size: NA; V gene: TRBV4-1; D gene: NA; CDR3 DNA: TGCGCCAGCAGCCGGTTGAAGGGGCAGGGGTCGACTGAAGCTTTCTTT; CDR3 protein: CASSRLKGQGSTEAFF
J gene: TRBJ1-2; clone size: few; V gene: TRBV7-2; D gene: NA; CDR3 DNA: TGTGCCAGCAGCTTAAGTGCAGGGGACTATGGCTACACCTTC; CDR3 protein: CASSLSAGDYGYTF
J gene: TRBJ2-5; clone size: NA; V gene: TRBV5-1; D gene: TRBD2; CDR3 DNA: TGCGCCAGCAGACCTAGCGGGGGGGCAGAAGAGACCCAGTACTTC; CDR3 protein: CASRPSGGAEETQYF
J gene: TRBJ1-1; clone size: NA; V gene: TRBV30; D gene: NA; CDR3 DNA: TGTGCCTGGAGTTGGAGAAGCACTGAAGCTTTCTTT; CDR3 protein: CAWSWRSTEAFF
J gene: TRBJ1-6; clone size: NA; V gene: TRBV30; D gene: TRBD1; CDR3 DNA: TGTGCCTGGAGTCCGGGACAGGGCTCACCCCTCCACTTT; CDR3 protein: CAWSPGQGSPLHF
J gene: TRBJ1-1; clone size: NA; V gene: TRBV25-1; D gene: NA; CDR3 DNA: TGTGCCAGCACCGACCATGGGGGGGCTGAAGCTTTCTTT; CDR3 protein: CASTDHGGAEAFF
J gene: TRBJ1-1; clone size: NA; V gene: TRBV7-2; D gene: TRBD1; CDR3 DNA: TGTGCCAGCAGCCGACAGGGGAACACTGAAGCTTTCTTT; CDR3 protein: CASSRQGNTEAFF
J gene: TRBJ2-1; clone size: once; V gene: TRBV4-1; D gene: TRBD2; CDR3 DNA: TGCGCCAGCAGCCAAGATAGTCTGAGCGGGAGAGTGTGGGGCAATGAGCAGTTCTTC; CDR3 protein: CASSQDSLSGRVWGNEQFF
J gene: TRBJ1-4; clone size: NA; V gene: TRBV24-1; D gene: NA; CDR3 DNA: TGTGCCACCAGTGACCCCCTCGGGACAAGCCCGGAAAAACTGTTTTTT; CDR3 protein: CATSDPLGTSPEKLFF
J gene: TRBJ1-3; clone size: NA; V gene: TRBV15; D gene: NA; CDR3 DNA: TGTGCCACCAGCAGAGATTGGCAGACAACCTCTGGAAACACCATATATTTT; CDR3 protein: CATSRDWQTTSGNTIYF
J gene: TRBJ2-1; clone size: NA; V gene: TRBV30; D gene: TRBD1; CDR3 DNA: TGTGCCTGGAGTGCAAGCAGGGGGATCAGCTCCTACAATGAGCAGTTCTTC; CDR3 protein: CAWSASRGISSYNEQFF
J gene: TRBJ2-7; clone size: NA; V gene: TRBV2; D gene: TRBD1; CDR3 DNA: TGTGCCAGCTCCAGGGGGAGCTCCTACGAGCAGTACTTC; CDR3 protein: CASSRGSSYEQYF
J gene: TRBJ2-1; clone size: NA; V gene: TRBV21-1; D gene: NA; CDR3 DNA: TGTGCCAGCAGCAAAAACCGGACACACTACAATGAGCAGTTCTTC; CDR3 protein: CASSKNRTHYNEQFF